This T cell receptor beta chain stems from a study of Tregs in tolerant kidney transplant recipients. The study's findings and limits: For some patients, primers changed over time, blocking nucleotide-level comparison.

Germline loops: CDR1 SGHRS, CDR2 YFSETQ. The V end was cut by 0 bases, the J end by 4 bases, with 9 bases between. This CDR3 region has 14 residues. Related graft donors supplied nonmyeloablative bone marrow transplants, and mixed chimerism was transient. About this clone itself: Its antigen is not known.

TCRdb keeps only in-frame clones here, not all; method: immunoSEQ multiplex PCR. The table records about 90,000 clones, 93% of them present only once. This clonotype was sampled from a human patient who received a combined kidney and bone marrow transplant. Some T cells may have come from the graft donor. The rearrangement uses TRBV5-1 and TRBJ2-3, with TRBD2 as a possible D gene (5 bases). Specimen: CD4+ T cells from blood (PBMCs), collected 12 months after the transplant. The CDR3 loop is CASSLAGYPDTQYF. CDR3 bases: TGCGCCAGCAGCTTGGCGGGGTACCCAGATACGCAGTATTTT.